The 15 T cell receptor beta chains below were found in one sample sequenced in a study of beta chain features in type 1 diabetes. Study results and caveats: Shorter TCRB CDR3s, moderately but significantly so, were found in Type 1 diabetes patients in all four CD4+ subsets.

For these TCRs, the target antigens are not known. Every isolated RNA sample was fully reverse transcribed, so sequencing captured expressed TCRB transcripts. Repertoires were generated with immunoSEQ multiplex PCR, while TCRdb's copy carries only in-frame clones and drops some. The repertoire consists of about 130,000 clones, with roughly 10% occurring once and the leading ten covering under 0.9%. The sample consisted of central memory CD4+ T cells from blood. Source of these receptors: a man between 25 and 39 years old with type 1 diabetes.

This clone has ten or more counts. V and J are TRBV5-4 and TRBJ2-5; TRBD1 agrees at 10 bases. V shed 4 bases, J shed 5 bases, and the junction held 5 bases outside the gene matches. Germline CDR1 and CDR2: SGHNT and YYREEE (reference sequence). The CDR3 totals 14 residues. Here the CDR3 DNA reads TGTGCCAGCAGCAGACAGGGGGCAGGGGAGACCCAGTACTTC. As protein: CASSRQGAGETQYF. The complete variable domain, with remaining parts taken from reference TRBV5-4 and TRBJ2-5, reads ETGVTQSPTHLIKTRGQQVTLRCSSQSGHNTVSWYQQALGQGPQFIFQYYREEENGRGNFPPRFSGLQFPNYSSELNVNALELDDSALYLCASSRQGAGETQYFGPGTRLLVL.

This clone was counted between two and nine times. The CDR3 loop reads CASSNPGGSQETQYF. The CDR3 DNA is TGTGCCAGCAGCAACCCCGGGGGGAGCCAAGAGACCCAGTACTTC. This chain connects TRBV5-4 to TRBJ2-5; 7 positions agree with TRBD2. From germline, CDR1 is SGHNT and CDR2 YYREEE (reference sequence). The CDR3 is made up of 15 amino acids. The V segment lost 4 bases and the J segment 1 base; nucleotides outside the gene matches: 7. Filled out from reference TRBV5-4 and TRBJ2-5, the complete variable domain reads ETGVTQSPTHLIKTRGQQVTLRCSSQSGHNTVSWYQQALGQGPQFIFQYYREEENGRGNFPPRFSGLQFPNYSSELNVNALELDDSALYLCASSNPGGSQETQYFGPGTRLLVL.

The chain links TRBV23-1 to TRBJ1-4; D is unclear. TRBV23-1 is treated as an ORF (open reading frame) with a function not yet certain. CDR3 length: 14 residues. The germline V and J ends were trimmed by 1 base and 11 bases, with 14 bases remaining between them. CDR3 in amino acids: CASSQLWSSEKLFF. CDR3 DNA: TGCGCCAGCAGTCAATTGTGGTCTAGTGAGAAACTGTTTTTT.

The chain links TRBV5-1 to TRBJ2-1; possibly TRBD2 for D (6 bases). From germline, CDR1 is SGHRS and CDR2 YFSETQ. With 2 bases removed from V and 4 bases from J, the gap between germline ends came to 16 bases. The CDR3 contains 16 residues. CDR3: CASSFPPGVIYNEQFF. The DNA for the CDR3 is TGCGCCAGCAGCTTTCCACCGGGGGTTATATACAATGAGCAGTTCTTC.

The chain recombines TRBV6-1 with TRBJ2-1, with D possibly TRBD1 on 6 matching bases. Germline lookup yields CDR1 MNHNS and CDR2 SASEGT. The CDR3 consists of 14 residues. The V and J ends lost 5 bases and 7 bases respectively, with 15 bases between them. In nucleotides, the CDR3 is TGTGCCAGCAGTATCCGGGACGGACAGAATGAGCAGTTCTTC. This codes for CASSIRDGQNEQFF.

This clone was observed a handful of times. This CDR3 is CASSGLPPSGANVLTF. For the CDR3, the DNA is TGCGCCAGCTCCGGTCTTCCACCATCTGGGGCCAACGTCCTGACTTTC. V gene TRBV5-1 combines with J gene TRBJ2-6; D gene ambiguous. V was cut by 7 bases and J by 1 base, with 15 bases left in between. The germline CDR1 and CDR2 sequences are SGHRS and YFSETQ. This CDR3 region has 16 residues.

This clone came up a few times. The gene calls are TRBV2 and TRBJ2-3, with unresolved D. Germline V lookup: CDR1 SNHLY, CDR2 FYNNEI. With 6 bases removed from V and 2 bases from J, the gap between germline ends came to 3 bases. There are 11 residues in the CDR3. Written as DNA, the CDR3 is TGTGCCAGCAGCTTCACAGATACGCAGTATTTT. Protein: CASSFTDTQYF. The full variable domain, completed using reference TRBV2 and TRBJ2-3, is EPEVTQTPSHQVTQMGQEVILRCVPISNHLYFYWYRQILGQKVEFLVSFYNNEISEKSEIFDDQFSVERPDGSNFTLKIRSTKLEDSAMYFCASSFTDTQYFGPGTRLTVL.

The chain couples TRBV7-2 to TRBJ2-5; D perhaps matches TRBD1 (5 bases). Per the germline V gene, CDR1 is SGHTA and CDR2 is FQGNSA. Trimming shortened V by 4 bases and J by 5 bases, and 11 bases separated the two germline ends. The CDR3 consists of 13 residues. The CDR3 DNA is TGTGCCAGCAGCTGGTCGCCAGGGGAGACCCAGTACTTC. Residues: CASSWSPGETQYF. The full variable domain, with the rest looked up from reference TRBV7-2 and TRBJ2-5, is GAGVSQSPSNKVTEKGKDVELRCDPISGHTALYWYRQSLGQGLEFLIYFQGNSAPDKSGLPSDRFSAERTGGSVSTLTIQRTQQEDSAVYLCASSWSPGETQYFGPGTRLLVL.

This clone was observed a few times. The chain recombines TRBV7-2 with TRBJ1-6; TRBD1 might be the D (5 bases). Germline CDR1 SGHTA, CDR2 FQGNSA. Trimming shortened V by 5 bases and J by 9 bases, and 11 bases separated the two germline ends. The length of the CDR3 is 13 residues. This CDR3 reads CASSRQYVSPLHF. CDR3 nucleotides: TGTGCCAGCAGCCGACAGTATGTTTCACCCCTCCACTTT.

The chain is built from TRBV19 and TRBJ2-5, with D hard to call. V was shortened by 7 bases and J by 1 base, with 4 bases between the two germline ends. Germline CDR1 LNHDA, CDR2 SQIVND (reference sequence). The CDR3 spans 11 residues. The CDR3 DNA reads as TGTGCCAGTACCTCCCAAGAGACCCAGTACTTC. Translation: CASTSQETQYF.

The chain carries TRBV29-1 and TRBJ2-3, with 7 bases that match TRBD2. The V and J ends lost 4 bases and 6 bases, in that order; junction bases with no gene match: 7. This CDR3 is built from 13 residues. Germline CDR1 and CDR2: SQVTM and ANQGSEA. The CDR3 here is CSVVLAYRDTQYF. Here the CDR3 DNA reads TGCAGCGTTGTACTAGCGTATCGTGATACGCAGTATTTT.

This clone showed up just a few times. This sequence joins TRBV29-1 and TRBJ2-1, with 8 bases matching TRBD1. The CDR3 extends over 13 amino acids. The V segment lost 7 bases and the J segment 8 bases; nucleotides outside the gene matches: 10. The germline CDR1 and CDR2 sequences are SQVTM and ANQGSEA. The CDR3 DNA is TGCAGCGCAGCTAGGACAGGGCCGCATGAGCAGTTCTTC. The encoded protein is CSAARTGPHEQFF.

The CDR3 region has the DNA TGTGCCAGCAGCTCAGAACAGGGCCAAGCTTTCTTT. It codes for CASSSEQGQAFF. The chain joins TRBV7-8 to TRBJ1-1; TRBD1 might be the D (6 bases). The CDR3 is 12 amino acids. The V end was cut by 4 bases, the J end by 9 bases, with 12 bases between. Germline V gene data show CDR1 as SGHVS and CDR2 as FQNEAQ.

The rearrangement uses TRBV7-9 and TRBJ2-5; 7 bases match TRBD1. With 5 bases clipped from V and 6 bases from J, the junction kept 6 bases outside the gene matches. The CDR3 loop spans 13 amino acids. Germline CDR1 and CDR2: SEHNR and FQNEAQ (reference sequence). CDR3 sequence: CASSPDRDQTQYF. CDR3 sequence (DNA): TGTGCCAGCAGCCCCGACAGGGATCAGACCCAGTACTTC.

The rearrangement joins TRBV18 to TRBJ1-1; D might be TRBD1 (5 bases). This CDR3 is built from 13 residues. Germline V CDR1 and CDR2: KGHSH, LQKENI. V was pared by 3 bases and J by 11 bases, with 16 bases between. Written as DNA, the CDR3 is TGTGCCAGCTCACCCGGATACGATAGGGGTGCTTTCTTT. Its protein product is CASSPGYDRGAFF.